This TCR beta chain is from a study of cytomegalovirus exposure and HLA in healthy donors. Amplification used 60 Vbeta primers and 13 Jbeta primers. Produced via immunoSEQ multiplex PCR; TCRdb's table is partial and in-frame only. The repertoire holds 95,000 to 150,000 clones, with roughly 82% as singletons. Germline CDR1 LGHNA, CDR2 YSLEER. There are 16 residues in the CDR3. With 0 bases clipped from V and 2 bases from J, the junction kept 3 bases outside the gene matches. The chain has TRBV4-3 and TRBJ2-1; TRBD2 aligns across 8 bases. The specimen sequenced was PBMCs. The TCR originated in a woman in her thirties or forties in good health and CMV-seropositive. The CDR3, as DNA: TGCGCCAGCAGCCAAGATTCACTAGCGGCCTACAATGAGCAGTTCTTC. This codes for CASSQDSLAAYNEQFF.